This is a list of T cell receptor beta chains from one sample in a study of blood T cells in healthy people across ages. TCRdb used MiXCR to reprocess the 5' RACE reads, holding one entry per CDR3 protein. The sample contains around 1,900,000 distinct CDR3 sequences, roughly two fifths of which appear only once. The sequencing input was blood. The origin of the receptors is a human donor in good health. CDR3s include the opening cysteine and the closing phenylalanine or tryptophan. D genes are given only for firm matches. Size tells how often a clone was seen (once, few, many) or the class of an expanded clone, and some rows leave it out.

length	size	V	J	D	CDR3	DNA
14	.	TRBV7-2	TRBJ1-2	.	CASSLVAWGDSYTF	TGTGCCAGCAGCTTAGTCGCTTGGGGTGACAGCTACACCTTC
16	few	TRBV4-1	TRBJ2-3	.	CASSQGQGRGTDTQYF	TGCGCCAGCAGCCAAGGTCAGGGCAGGGGCACAGATACGCAGTATTTT
15	.	TRBV7-9	TRBJ1-2	TRBD1	CASSSGQTTVYGYTF	TGTGCCAGCAGCTCGGGACAGACCACGGTGTATGGCTACACCTTC
14	few	TRBV29-1	TRBJ2-6	.	CSVERGSGANVLTF	TGCAGCGTTGAAAGGGGCTCTGGGGCCAACGTCCTGACTTTC
12	.	TRBV6-1	TRBJ1-1	.	CASSRHGGEAFF	TGTGCCAGCAGTAGACACGGGGGCGAAGCTTTCTTT
14	.	TRBV4-1	TRBJ1-1	.	CVSTRWGPNTEAFF	TGCGTCAGCACCCGCTGGGGCCCCAACACTGAAGCTTTCTTT
17	few	TRBV5-1	TRBJ2-3	TRBD2	CASSLAQPGLRTDTQYF	TGCGCCAGCAGCTTGGCCCAGCCGGGACTACGCACAGATACGCAGTATTTT
14	few	TRBV5-1	TRBJ2-5	.	CASSVDLYQETQYF	TGCGCCAGCAGCGTCGACTTGTACCAAGAGACCCAGTACTTC
15	.	TRBV4-3	TRBJ2-7	.	CASSQVSQGRYEQYF	TGCGCCAGCAGCCAAGTTTCACAGGGACGCTACGAGCAGTACTTC
17	.	TRBV7-2	TRBJ2-2	TRBD2	CASSLGAGGPSTGELFF	TGTGCCAGCAGCTTAGGAGCGGGGGGGCCGAGCACCGGGGAGCTGTTTTTT
16	.	TRBV7-2	TRBJ2-3	.	CASSLALQGRTDTQYF	TGTGCCAGCAGCTTAGCGCTACAGGGTCGGACAGATACGCAGTATTTT
15	.	TRBV5-1	TRBJ2-5	TRBD1	CASSLVTQGAETQYF	TGCGCCAGCAGCTTGGTCACGCAGGGGGCCGAGACCCAGTACTTC
15	.	TRBV4-3	TRBJ1-2	TRBD1	CASSQVGVTGPRYTF	TGCGCCAGCAGCCAAGTAGGGGTGACAGGGCCCCGCTACACCTTC
14	.	TRBV29-1	TRBJ2-7	TRBD1	CSVEVTGHLYEQYF	TGCAGCGTTGAGGTGACAGGGCACCTCTACGAGCAGTACTTC
13	many	TRBV6-2/TRBV6-3	TRBJ2-1	.	CASRQSSYNEQFF	TGTGCCAGCCGGCAGAGCTCCTACAATGAGCAGTTCTTC
16	.	TRBV9	TRBJ1-5	.	CASSAGGNFINQPQHF	TGTGCCAGCAGCGCTGGGGGGAATTTCATTAATCAGCCCCAGCATTTT
12	.	TRBV12-3/TRBV12-4	TRBJ2-1	.	CASSFSNNEQFF	TGTGCCAGCAGTTTTTCGAACAATGAGCAGTTCTTC
14	.	TRBV6-6	TRBJ1-5	.	CAGSYGQFNQTQHF	TGTGCCGGCAGTTACGGACAGTTCAATCAGACCCAGCATTTT
15	many	TRBV4-2	TRBJ2-7	TRBD1	CASSHTTGSSYEQYF	TGTGCCAGCAGCCACACGACAGGGAGCTCCTACGAGCAGTACTTC
17	.	TRBV6-1	TRBJ2-1	TRBD2	CASSEGLAGGIGDEQFF	TGTGCCAGCAGTGAAGGGCTAGCGGGGGGAATCGGGGATGAGCAGTTCTTC
13	few	TRBV6-2/TRBV6-3	TRBJ2-4	.	CASRLLAKNIQYF	TGTGCCAGCAGACTTCTAGCCAAAAACATTCAGTACTTC
16	few	TRBV20-1	TRBJ1-5	TRBD1	CSATGGGNRGNQPQHF	TGCAGTGCTACCGGAGGGGGCAACAGGGGCAATCAGCCCCAGCATTTT
14	.	TRBV2	TRBJ1-6	.	CASRATVGNSPLHF	TGTGCCAGCAGGGCGACAGTCGGTAATTCACCCCTCCACTTT
14	few	TRBV5-1	TRBJ1-2	.	CASSLVVEAAVYTF	TGCGCCAGCAGCTTGGTAGTCGAGGCCGCCGTCTACACCTTC
14	few	TRBV28	TRBJ2-3	.	CASSFSRLTDTQYF	TGTGCCAGCAGTTTTTCCCGACTCACAGATACGCAGTATTTT
12	.	TRBV12-3/TRBV12-4	TRBJ1-1	.	CASSQSRTEAFF	TGTGCCAGCAGCCAGTCTCGCACTGAAGCTTTCTTT
13	.	TRBV12-3/TRBV12-4	TRBJ2-5	.	CASSLGGHETQYF	TGTGCCAGCAGTTTGGGGGGGCACGAGACCCAGTACTTC
13	few	TRBV6-6	TRBJ2-3	.	CASSSTQVDTQYF	TGTGCCAGCAGTTCCACACAGGTGGATACGCAGTATTTT
16	.	TRBV20-1	TRBJ2-1	.	CSARDLLTTGPNEQFF	TGCAGTGCTAGAGATCTATTAACTACCGGACCCAATGAGCAGTTCTTC
16	few	TRBV7-3	TRBJ2-3	TRBD1	CASSLTGTGSADTQYF	TGTGCCAGCAGCTTAACCGGGACAGGGTCAGCAGATACGCAGTATTTT
13	.	TRBV10-3	TRBJ2-1	TRBD2	CAIRSGGRIEQFF	TGTGCCATCAGGAGCGGGGGGCGGATTGAGCAGTTCTTC
15	few	TRBV2	TRBJ2-1	TRBD1	CASSDRPRGGSEQFF	TGTGCCAGCAGCGATAGACCACGAGGGGGCAGTGAGCAGTTCTTC
13	few	TRBV15	TRBJ1-2	.	CATSRDLSDGYTF	TGTGCCACCAGCAGAGATTTGAGTGATGGCTACACCTTC
14	.	TRBV12-3/TRBV12-4	TRBJ1-2	TRBD1	CASSDTTGNYGYTF	TGTGCCAGCAGTGACACGACAGGGAACTATGGCTACACCTTC
14	few	TRBV24-1	TRBJ2-1	TRBD1	CATRETGGLNEQFF	TGTGCCACCCGCGAGACAGGGGGTCTCAATGAGCAGTTCTTC
14	.	TRBV28	TRBJ2-3	.	CASSFGGQKDTQYF	TGTGCCAGCAGTTTTGGGGGGCAGAAAGATACGCAGTATTTT
15	.	TRBV10-3	TRBJ2-5	.	CAISDGRQGIKTQYF	TGTGCCATCAGTGATGGTCGGCAGGGAATTAAGACCCAGTACTTC
19	few	TRBV20-1	TRBJ2-6	.	CSARDVGGALGSGANVLTF	TGCAGTGCTAGAGATGTTGGGGGGGCCTTGGGTTCTGGGGCCAACGTCCTGACTTTC
15	.	TRBV7-9	TRBJ2-5	.	CASSLVLGFQETQYF	TGTGCCAGCAGCTTAGTACTGGGGTTCCAAGAGACCCAGTACTTC
16	.	TRBV6-2/TRBV6-3	TRBJ2-1	TRBD2	CASSGPRLAENNEQFF	TGTGCCAGCAGCGGACCCCGACTAGCGGAGAACAATGAGCAGTTCTTC
18	.	TRBV6-2/TRBV6-3	TRBJ2-4	TRBD1	CASSSIRQGQTAKNIQYF	TGTGCCAGCAGTTCGATCCGACAGGGACAGACAGCCAAAAACATTCAGTACTTC
15	.	TRBV4-1	TRBJ1-2	TRBD1	CASSQGQGGDYGYTF	TGTGCCAGCAGCCAAGGACAGGGGGGAGACTATGGCTACACCTTC
14	.	TRBV5-1	TRBJ2-1	TRBD1	CAGSLQGSGDVEFF	TGCGCTGGCAGCTTACAGGGGTCTGGGGACGTTGAGTTCTTC